The rows below give T cell receptor beta chains drawn from one sample of a study of OX40 agonist ivuxolimab in advanced cancers. The assay was immunoSEQ multiplex PCR, and TCRdb's table has in-frame clones only and misses some. The sample contains 90,000 to 120,000 clones, over 75% of which appear only once. The starting material was CD4+ or CD8+ T cells sorted from blood, obtained in a trial of the OX40 agonist ivuxolimab. The receptors shown here come from an adult with an advanced solid tumor such as melanoma, head and neck, liver or kidney cancer. Each CDR3 is given with its conserved first and last residue. A D gene is named only where the DNA matches it firmly. Clone size is not always given. Where it is, it says once, few, many or a class for expanded clones.

NA | NA | TRBJ1-2 | TRBV7-3 | CASSLKAGDGYTF | TGTGCCAGCAGCTTAAAGGCCGGGGATGGCTACACCTTC
NA | TRBD1 | TRBJ2-7 | TRBV7-9 | CASSLAGTASYEQYF | TGTGCCAGCAGCTTAGCGGGGACAGCCTCCTACGAGCAGTACTTC
NA | NA | TRBJ1-5 | TRBV6-1 | CASSAGQSNQPQHF | TGTGCCAGCAGTGCAGGACAGAGCAATCAGCCCCAGCATTTT
NA | TRBD1 | TRBJ1-1 | TRBV4-1 | CASSQAWDRVGTEAFF | TGCGCCAGCAGCCAAGCGTGGGACAGGGTGGGCACTGAAGCTTTCTTT
NA | TRBD2 | TRBJ2-1 | TRBV7-8 | CASSPRLAGEVGEQFF | TGTGCCAGCAGTCCCAGACTAGCGGGAGAGGTCGGTGAGCAGTTCTTC
NA | NA | TRBJ2-3 | TRBV4-2 | CASSLQGSAGTDTQYF | TGTGCCAGCAGCCTCCAAGGATCTGCAGGCACAGATACGCAGTATTTT
NA | NA | TRBJ2-3 | TRBV7-2 | CASSLGSGFDTQYF | TGTGCCAGCAGCTTAGGGAGCGGGTTTGATACGCAGTATTTT
NA | NA | TRBJ2-1 | TRBV7-2 | CASSFFGSSYNEQFF | TGTGCCAGCAGCTTTTTCGGGAGCTCCTACAATGAGCAGTTCTTC
NA | NA | TRBJ1-3 | TRBV5-1 | CASSLADFSGNTIYF | TGCGCCAGCAGCTTGGCCGACTTTTCAGGAAACACCATATATTTT
NA | NA | TRBJ1-2 | TRBV4-1 | CASSLGDTASNYGYTF | TGCGCCAGCAGCCTAGGGGACACCGCATCTAACTATGGCTACACCTTC
once | NA | TRBJ1-6 | TRBV5-1 | CASSKTGLSHNSPLHF | TGCGCCAGCAGCAAGACCGGGCTTTCCCATAATTCACCCCTCCACTTT
NA | NA | TRBJ1-3 | TRBV5-4 | CASSLAGWGNTIYF | TGTGCCAGCAGCTTGGCGGGTTGGGGAAACACCATATATTTT
NA | NA | TRBJ1-1 | TRBV7-2 | CASSLLQTNTEAFF | TGTGCCAGCAGCTTACTACAGACGAACACTGAAGCTTTCTTT
NA | NA | TRBJ2-5 | TRBV28 | CASSWGRGETQYF | TGTGCCAGCAGTTGGGGCAGGGGAGAGACCCAGTACTTC
NA | TRBD2 | TRBJ2-3 | TRBV7-2 | CASSLVASGTDTQYF | TGTGCCAGCAGCTTAGTGGCTAGCGGGACAGATACGCAGTATTTT
NA | NA | TRBJ1-2 | TRBV28 | CASRPGGAKDGYTF | TGTGCCAGCAGACCCGGCGGCGCAAAGGATGGCTACACCTTC
NA | NA | TRBJ1-1 | TRBV7-9 | CASSLGVLDTEAFF | TGTGCCAGCAGCTTAGGGGTCTTGGACACTGAAGCTTTCTTT
NA | TRBD2 | TRBJ2-1 | TRBV2 | CASREQFNGLAGNNEQFF | TGTGCCAGCAGGGAACAGTTTAATGGACTAGCGGGAAACAATGAGCAGTTCTTC
NA | NA | TRBJ2-1 | TRBV4-1 | CASSQAPQQYNEQFF | TGCGCCAGCAGCCAAGCGCCGCAACAGTACAATGAGCAGTTCTTC
NA | NA | TRBJ2-3 | TRBV28 | CASSRRAGTDTQYF | TGTGCCAGCAGTCGGAGGGCTGGTACAGATACGCAGTATTTT
NA | TRBD1 | TRBJ1-1 | TRBV19 | CASSIPTTGGTEAFF | TGTGCCAGTAGTATCCCTACGACAGGGGGCACTGAAGCTTTCTTT
few | TRBD2 | TRBJ2-1 | TRBV28 | CASSSITSGGSNEQFF | TGTGCCAGCAGTTCCATAACTAGCGGGGGGTCCAATGAGCAGTTCTTC
NA | NA | TRBJ2-2 | TRBV7-3 | CASSPGQNTGELFF | TGTGCCAGCAGCCCGGGACAGAACACCGGGGAGCTGTTTTTT
NA | TRBD1 | TRBJ2-1 | TRBV5-1 | CASSLATGGLGNEQFF | TGCGCCAGCAGCTTAGCCACAGGGGGATTGGGCAATGAGCAGTTCTTC
NA | NA | TRBJ2-2 | TRBV7-6 | CASSYRDNTGELFF | TGTGCCAGCAGCTACAGGGACAACACCGGGGAGCTGTTTTTT
NA | TRBD2 | TRBJ2-5 | TRBV5-4 | CASSSRTSAQETQYF | TGTGCCAGCAGCTCCAGGACTAGCGCTCAAGAGACCCAGTACTTC
NA | NA | TRBJ1-1 | TRBV30 | CAWSHGRNTEAFF | TGTGCCTGGAGTCATGGGAGGAACACTGAAGCTTTCTTT
NA | TRBD1 | TRBJ2-1 | TRBV6-1 | CASSPWTGGKNEQFF | TGTGCCAGCAGTCCCTGGACAGGGGGCAAGAATGAGCAGTTCTTC
NA | NA | TRBJ1-1 | TRBV7-2 | CASSSSAPGTEAFF | TGTGCCAGCAGCTCGTCGGCCCCTGGCACTGAAGCTTTCTTT
NA | NA | TRBJ2-2 | TRBV4-1 | CASSQEVILRIMGELFF | TGCGCCAGCAGCCAAGAAGTCATCCTCAGAATAATGGGGGAGCTATTTTTT
few | NA | TRBJ1-1 | TRBV21-1 | CASSKGGALQVLLGYDTEAFF | TGTGCCAGCAGCAAAGGCGGAGCATTACAGGTCTTACTGGGGTATGACACTGAAGCTTTCTTT
NA | TRBD2 | TRBJ2-2 | TRBV7-2 | CASSLARLTSGRAGELFF | TGTGCCAGCAGCTTAGCGCGGTTAACTAGCGGGAGGGCCGGGGAGCTGTTTTTT
NA | TRBD1 | TRBJ2-4 | TRBV6-6 | CASSLRGYVKNIQYF | TGTGCCAGCAGTCTCAGGGGGTATGTCAAAAACATTCAGTACTTC
NA | NA | TRBJ2-1 | TRBV14 | CASKGIGTYNEQFF | TGTGCCAGCAAGGGGATTGGGACCTACAATGAGCAGTTCTTC
NA | TRBD2 | TRBJ2-2 | TRBV25-1 | CASSGTSGSYRTGELFF | TGTGCCAGCAGTGGGACTAGCGGGAGTTATCGTACCGGGGAGCTGTTTTTT
NA | TRBD1 | TRBJ2-2 | TRBV7-9 | CASSGQGTVGELFF | TGTGCCAGCAGCGGACAGGGGACCGTCGGGGAGCTGTTTTTT
NA | TRBD1 | TRBJ1-2 | TRBV27 | CASSPRQGNQLRKTF | TGTGCCAGCAGTCCGCGACAGGGAAACCAACTGCGGAAAACCTTC
NA | TRBD1 | TRBJ2-7 | TRBV4-1 | CASSPDRGRFEQYF | TGCGCCAGCAGCCCCGACAGGGGGCGGTTCGAGCAGTACTTC
NA | TRBD1 | TRBJ2-7 | TRBV29-1 | CSAIKQGSYEQYF | TGCAGCGCTATAAAACAGGGGTCCTACGAGCAGTACTTC
NA | TRBD1 | TRBJ2-2 | TRBV10-3 | CAISSTGARNTGELFF | TGTGCCATCAGTTCGACAGGGGCCAGGAACACCGGGGAGCTGTTTTTT
NA | NA | TRBJ2-7 | TRBV7-2 | CASSPPKDYEQYF | TGTGCCAGCAGCCCCCCAAAGGATTACGAGCAGTACTTC
NA | NA | TRBJ1-2 | TRBV25-1 | CASSDPQQRYGYTF | TGTGCCAGCAGTGATCCCCAACAGCGATATGGCTACACCTTC